Following are 18 T cell receptor beta chains from one sample sequenced in a study of shared clonotypes between healthy human individuals. The data were produced by immunoSEQ multiplex PCR, yet TCRdb's version contains in-frame clones alone and is incomplete. The sample has about 580,000 clones; about 98% are singletons. Naive CD8 cells lacked CD45RO and underwent positive selection for CCR7, leaving out terminally differentiated effector memory CD45RA+ cells. The sample taken for sequencing was naive CD8+ T cells sorted from blood. These receptors were taken from a man aged 25 to 45 in good health.

This rearrangement joins TRBV9 to TRBJ1-1, with a tentative D call TRBD1 (5 bases). CDR3 length: 15 residues. The germline V and J ends were trimmed by 0 bases and 1 base, with 10 bases remaining between them. Germline-derived CDR1 and CDR2 are SGDLS and YYNGEE. CDR3 DNA: TGTGCCAGCAGCGTAGCAATTGACAGGAACACTGAAGCTTTCTTT. It is translated as CASSVAIDRNTEAFF.

The V and J genes are TRBV11-2 and TRBJ2-7; possible D gene TRBD2, 6 bases. Between the trimmed V and J ends, which lost 2 bases and 3 bases, there was a span of 8 bases. The CDR3 is 13 amino acids. Germline CDR1 SGHAT, CDR2 FQNNGV. The CDR3 protein is CASSLRGYYEQYF. CDR3 DNA: TGTGCCAGCAGCTTACGGGGGTACTACGAGCAGTACTTC.

The chain joins TRBV7-9 to TRBJ2-2, with 7 nucleotides matching TRBD2. The trim removed 5 bases at V and 5 bases at J, leaving 2 bases unmatched. The CDR3 totals 13 residues. Per germline, CDR1 SEHNR and CDR2 FQNEAQ (reference sequence). CDR3 sequence reads: CASSDGRTGELFF. The CDR3 DNA reads TGTGCCAGCAGCGACGGGAGGACCGGGGAGCTGTTTTTT.

The V gene is TRBV15, the J gene TRBJ2-5; possible D gene TRBD1, 5 bases. V lost 9 bases and J lost 5, with 22 bases in between. This CDR3 is 15 amino acids long. Germline V gene data show CDR1 as LNHNV and CDR2 as YYDKDF (reference sequence). CDR3 DNA: TGTGCCACACAGGATTTACAGGCGTCACTCGAGACCCAGTACTTC. Translating it yields CATQDLQASLETQYF.

The chain combines TRBV29-1 with TRBJ2-7; TRBD1 agrees at 7 bases. Germline trimming cut 1 base from V and 2 bases from J; bases unmatched to any gene: 5. Germline CDR1 reads SQVTM; CDR2 reads ANQGSEA. CDR3 size: 14 residues. The CDR3 sequence: CSVEARQGAYEQYF. CDR3 nucleotides: TGCAGCGTTGAAGCGCGTCAGGGGGCCTACGAGCAGTACTTC.

The rearrangement links TRBV9 to TRBJ2-2; 12 bases map to TRBD2. Germline V gene sequence: CDR1 SGDLS, CDR2 YYNGEE. V lost 3 bases, J lost 5 bases, and 8 bases stayed unmatched. The length of the CDR3 is 17 residues. Here the CDR3 DNA reads TGTGCCAGCAGCGGAAGACTAGCGGGAGCGTATACCGGGGAGCTGTTTTTT. Translating gives CASSGRLAGAYTGELFF.

This clone was recorded once. The chain is built from TRBV9 and TRBJ2-2; 10 bases line up with TRBD2. Germline V gene data show CDR1 as SGDLS and CDR2 as YYNGEE. The trim removed 3 bases at V and 6 bases at J, leaving 8 bases unmatched. This CDR3 has 16 amino acids. This CDR3 is CASSGSSGSGAGELFF. The CDR3 DNA is TGTGCCAGCAGCGGTTCTAGCGGGAGCGGCGCCGGGGAGCTGTTTTTT.

In DNA form, the CDR3 reads TGTGCCAGCACCATAGGACTAGCCAACTACAATGAGCAGTTCTTC. Protein: CASTIGLANYNEQFF. This chain joins TRBV2 and TRBJ2-1, with 8 bases that match TRBD2. J was trimmed by 3 bases and V by 7 bases; bases with no gene match: 8. The CDR3 sequence is 15 residues long. Germline CDR1 reads SNHLY; CDR2 reads FYNNEI. The entire variable domain, with the rest obtained from reference TRBV2 and TRBJ2-1, is as follows: EPEVTQTPSHQVTQMGQEVILRCVPISNHLYFYWYRQILGQKVEFLVSFYNNEISEKSEIFDDQFSVERPDGSNFTLKIRSTKLEDSAMYFCASTIGLANYNEQFFGPGTRLTVL.

This sequence joins TRBV27 and TRBJ2-2; D unclear. V lost 0 bases, J lost 1 base, and 3 bases lay in between. The CDR3 contains 14 residues. Per germline, CDR1 MNHEY and CDR2 SMNVEV (reference sequence). The CDR3 DNA reads TGTGCCAGCAGTTTATCTTGGAACACCGGGGAGCTGTTTTTT. Protein sequence: CASSLSWNTGELFF.

A remark on this clone: Within the sample, other DNA sequences also encode this same CDR3. The rearrangement joins TRBV4-3 to TRBJ2-1; no definite D call. Trimming left V 0 bases short and J 5 bases short, with 8 bases between. Germline CDR1 and CDR2: LGHNA and YSLEER. The CDR3 has 14 residues. For the CDR3, the DNA is TGCGCCAGCAGCCAAGATCTAGGAAACAATGAGCAGTTCTTC. Amino acids: CASSQDLGNNEQFF.

The chain is built from TRBV5-4 and TRBJ1-4; a possible D gene is TRBD1 (5 bases). This CDR3 has 15 amino acids. Trimming took 3 bases from V and 3 from J, leaving 12 bases between them. CDR1 is SGHNT and CDR2 is YYREEE in the germline V gene (reference sequence). The CDR3 is CASSWDHEANEKLFF. The DNA of the CDR3 is TGTGCCAGCAGCTGGGACCACGAGGCTAATGAAAAACTGTTTTTT.

The genes are TRBV7-2 and TRBJ1-3; unclear D gene. Trimming stripped 8 bases from V and 0 bases from J, with 14 bases between. Germline assignment: CDR1 SGHTA and CDR2 FQGNSA. The CDR3 is 15 amino acids. For the CDR3, the DNA is TGTGCCAGCGCGATAACTGCCTTCTCTGGAAACACCATATATTTT. This codes for CASAITAFSGNTIYF. Using reference TRBV7-2 and TRBJ1-3 for the parts outside the CDR3, the full variable domain is GAGVSQSPSNKVTEKGKDVELRCDPISGHTALYWYRQSLGQGLEFLIYFQGNSAPDKSGLPSDRFSAERTGGSVSTLTIQRTQQEDSAVYLCASAITAFSGNTIYFGEGSWLTVV.

The genes are TRBV11-2 and TRBJ2-3; no clear D. The germline V and J ends were trimmed by 7 bases and 2 bases, with 7 bases remaining between them. CDR3 size: 12 residues. CDR1 and CDR2 (germline): SGHAT, FQNNGV. CDR3: CASTLHTDTQYF. In DNA form, the CDR3 reads TGTGCCAGCACCCTGCACACAGATACGCAGTATTTT.

A word on this clone: The identical CDR3 is also encoded by other nucleotide sequences in the sample. This chain connects TRBV10-2 to TRBJ2-7; D ambiguous. V was shortened by 0 bases and J by 2 bases, with 2 bases between the two germline ends. This CDR3 has 12 amino acids. The germline V gene has CDR1 WSHSY and CDR2 SAAADI. DNA for the CDR3: TGCGCCAGCAGTGAGTCCGCCTACGAGCAGTACTTC. It encodes CASSESAYEQYF.

Turning to this clone: One end of the junction varies from germline; a read error may be responsible. Other DNA sequences in the same sample also yield this CDR3. The chain combines TRBV7-9 with TRBJ2-7, with 7 bases fitting TRBD2. The CDR3 contains 12 residues. The V gene's germline CDR1 is SEHNR and CDR2 FQNEAQ (reference sequence). CDR3 DNA: TGTGCCAGCAGCCTAGCGGACTACGAGCAGTACTTC. Protein sequence: CASSLADYEQYF.

V and J are TRBV20-1 and TRBJ2-7; D gene uncertain. Trimming took 5 bases from V and 2 from J, leaving 7 bases between them. CDR1 and CDR2 (germline): DFQATT, SNEGSKA (reference sequence). This CDR3 is built from 11 residues. The CDR3 DNA sequence: TGCAGTGCTCCCTATACCTACGAGCAGTACTTC. Translated, it gives CSAPYTYEQYF.

J is TRBJ2-7 and V is TRBV7-9; D is perhaps TRBD1 (5 bases). Germline lookup yields CDR1 SEHNR and CDR2 FQNEAQ (reference sequence). Trimming pared 5 bases from V and 1 base from J, leaving 12 bases between. The CDR3 has 14 amino acids. The CDR3 DNA follows: TGTGCCAGCAGCCCCGACAGACGGTCCTACGAGCAGTACTTC. This encodes CASSPDRRSYEQYF.

CDR3 sequence reads: CASSTPGQGGHEQFF. The CDR3 DNA reads TGTGCCAGCAGCACCCCGGGACAGGGAGGTCATGAGCAGTTCTTC. The rearrangement links TRBV7-9 to TRBJ2-1; the match to TRBD1 covers 9 bases. V lost 5 bases and J lost 8; bases outside the gene matches: 10. Germline values: CDR1 SEHNR, CDR2 FQNEAQ (reference sequence). There are 15 residues in the CDR3.